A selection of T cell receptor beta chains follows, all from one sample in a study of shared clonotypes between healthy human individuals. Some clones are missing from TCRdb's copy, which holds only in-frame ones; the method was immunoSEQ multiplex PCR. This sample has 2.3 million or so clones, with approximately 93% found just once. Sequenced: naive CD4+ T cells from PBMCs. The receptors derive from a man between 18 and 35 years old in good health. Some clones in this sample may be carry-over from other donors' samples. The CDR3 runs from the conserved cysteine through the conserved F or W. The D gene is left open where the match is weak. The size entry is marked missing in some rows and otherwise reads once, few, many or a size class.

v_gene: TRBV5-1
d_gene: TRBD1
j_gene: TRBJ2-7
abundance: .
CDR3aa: CASSREPRDRGMYEQYF
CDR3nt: TGCGCCAGCAGCAGGGAACCCCGGGACAGGGGAATGTACGAGCAGTACTTC

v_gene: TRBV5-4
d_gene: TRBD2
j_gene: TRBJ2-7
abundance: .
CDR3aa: CASSASGTSSYEQYF
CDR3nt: TGTGCCAGCAGCGCGAGCGGGACGAGCTCCTACGAGCAGTACTTC

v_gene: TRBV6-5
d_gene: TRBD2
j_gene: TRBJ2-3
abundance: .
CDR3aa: CASRGLAGTDTQYF
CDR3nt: TGTGCCAGTAGGGGACTAGCGGGAACAGATACGCAGTATTTT

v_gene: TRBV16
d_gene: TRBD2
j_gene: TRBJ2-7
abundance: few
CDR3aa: CASSQARLAGREQYF
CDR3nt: TGTGCCAGCAGCCAAGCCAGACTAGCGGGAAGGGAGCAGTACTTC

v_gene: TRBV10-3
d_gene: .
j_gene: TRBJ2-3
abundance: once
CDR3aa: CAISEKTEPTDTQYF
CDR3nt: TGTGCCATCAGTGAGAAGACAGAACCCACAGATACGCAGTATTTT

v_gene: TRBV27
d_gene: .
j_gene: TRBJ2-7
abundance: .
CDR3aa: CASSRTGRYFEQYF
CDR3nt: TGTGCCAGCAGTCGGACCGGTCGGTACTTCGAGCAGTACTTC

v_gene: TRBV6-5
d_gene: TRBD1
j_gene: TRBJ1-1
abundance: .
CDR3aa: CASRRGGQSYTEAFF
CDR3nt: TGTGCCAGCAGGCGGGGGGGACAGTCGTACACTGAAGCTTTCTTT

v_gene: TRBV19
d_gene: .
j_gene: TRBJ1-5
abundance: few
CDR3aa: CASSNRDGALQPQHF
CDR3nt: TGTGCCAGTAGCAACCGGGACGGAGCTTTACAGCCCCAGCATTTT

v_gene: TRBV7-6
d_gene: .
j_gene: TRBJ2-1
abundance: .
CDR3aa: CASSSSPSYNEQFF
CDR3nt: TGTGCCAGCAGCTCTAGTCCTTCCTACAATGAGCAGTTCTTC

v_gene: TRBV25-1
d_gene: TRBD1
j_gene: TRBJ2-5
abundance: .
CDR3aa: CASSAVGQGRETQYF
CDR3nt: TGTGCCAGCAGTGCCGTGGGACAGGGCAGAGAGACCCAGTACTTC

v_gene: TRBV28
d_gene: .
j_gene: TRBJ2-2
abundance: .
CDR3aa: CASSLPRPGQNTGELFF
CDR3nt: TGTGCCAGCAGTCTCCCCCGGCCGGGACAGAACACCGGGGAGCTGTTTTTT

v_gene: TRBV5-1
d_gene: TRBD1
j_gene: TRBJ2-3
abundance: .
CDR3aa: CASSRTSRPGQSTDTQYF
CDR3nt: TGCGCCAGCAGCCGGACCTCGCGACCGGGACAGAGCACAGATACGCAGTATTTT

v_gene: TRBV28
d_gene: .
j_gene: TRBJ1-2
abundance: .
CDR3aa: CASSSSAPGGYGYTF
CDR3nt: TGTGCCAGCAGCTCCTCGGCCCCAGGTGGCTATGGCTACACCTTC

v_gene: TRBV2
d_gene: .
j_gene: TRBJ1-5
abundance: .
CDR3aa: CASSATGGGQPQHF
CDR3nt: TGTGCCAGCAGTGCCACAGGAGGCGGTCAGCCCCAGCATTTT

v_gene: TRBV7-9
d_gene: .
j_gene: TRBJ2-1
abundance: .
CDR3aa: CASSLKREGNNEQFF
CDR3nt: TGTGCCAGCAGCTTAAAAAGAGAGGGCAACAATGAGCAGTTCTTC

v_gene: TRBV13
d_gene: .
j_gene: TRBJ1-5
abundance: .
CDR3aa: CASSLRRSNQPQHF
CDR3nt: TGTGCCAGCAGCCTGAGGAGAAGCAATCAGCCCCAGCATTTT

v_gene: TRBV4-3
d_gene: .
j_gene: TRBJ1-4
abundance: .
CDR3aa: CASSQDWAGSATNEKLFF
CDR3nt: TGCGCCAGCAGCCAAGACTGGGCCGGCTCAGCAACTAATGAAAAACTGTTTTTT

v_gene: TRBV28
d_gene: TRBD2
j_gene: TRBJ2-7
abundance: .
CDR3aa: CASSFGASGRLGYEQYF
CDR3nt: TGTGCCAGCAGTTTTGGGGCGAGCGGGAGGTTAGGGTACGAGCAGTACTTC

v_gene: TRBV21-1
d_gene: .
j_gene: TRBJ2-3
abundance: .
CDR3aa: CASSKEGSRSTDTQYF
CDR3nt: TGTGCCAGCAGCAAAGAGGGTTCCCGCAGCACAGATACGCAGTATTTT

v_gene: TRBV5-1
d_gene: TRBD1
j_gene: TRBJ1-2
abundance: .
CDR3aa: CASSLTGQAVRGYTF
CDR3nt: TGCGCCAGCAGCTTGACGGGACAGGCAGTGCGAGGCTACACCTTC

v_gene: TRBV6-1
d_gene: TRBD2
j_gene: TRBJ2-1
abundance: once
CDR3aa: CASPYSSGTYNEQFF
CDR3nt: TGTGCCAGCCCCTATTCTAGCGGAACCTACAATGAGCAGTTCTTC

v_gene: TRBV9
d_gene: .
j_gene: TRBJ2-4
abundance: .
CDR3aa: CASSEGGNFWTKNIQYF
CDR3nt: TGTGCCAGCAGCGAAGGAGGGAATTTTTGGACCAAAAACATTCAGTACTTC

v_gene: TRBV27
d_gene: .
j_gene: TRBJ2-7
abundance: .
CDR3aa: CASSFQRGSPYEQYF
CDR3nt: TGTGCCAGCAGTTTTCAAAGAGGGAGCCCCTACGAGCAGTACTTC

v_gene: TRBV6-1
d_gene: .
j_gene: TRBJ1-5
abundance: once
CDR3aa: CASSEIGLSNQPQHF
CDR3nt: TGTGCCAGCAGTGAAATCGGACTTAGCAATCAGCCCCAGCATTTT

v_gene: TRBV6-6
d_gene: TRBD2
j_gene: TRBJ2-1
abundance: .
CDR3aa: CASSPGLAEGNEQFF
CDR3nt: TGTGCCAGCAGTCCAGGACTAGCGGAGGGGAATGAGCAGTTCTTC

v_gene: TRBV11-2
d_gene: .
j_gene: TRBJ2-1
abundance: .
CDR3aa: CASSFGGAVNEQFF
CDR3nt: TGTGCCAGCAGCTTTGGGGGGGCCGTGAATGAGCAGTTCTTC

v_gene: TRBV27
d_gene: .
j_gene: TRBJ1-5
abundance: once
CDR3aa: CASSPIGRINQPQHF
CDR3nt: TGTGCCAGCAGTCCCATAGGGCGAATCAATCAGCCCCAGCATTTT

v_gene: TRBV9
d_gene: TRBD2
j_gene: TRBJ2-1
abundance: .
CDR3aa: CASSVAGLAEGNEQFF
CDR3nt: TGTGCCAGCAGCGTGGCGGGACTAGCGGAAGGCAATGAGCAGTTCTTC

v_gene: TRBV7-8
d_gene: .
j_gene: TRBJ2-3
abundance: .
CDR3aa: CASSDGDTGTDTQYF
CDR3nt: TGTGCCAGCAGCGACGGGGACACAGGCACAGATACGCAGTATTTT